The clone carrying this T cell receptor beta chain has more than one count but fewer than ten. The entry originates in a study of shared clonotypes between healthy human individuals. Libraries were prepared by immunoSEQ multiplex PCR; TCRdb keeps only in-frame clonotypes and omits some of them. The repertoire holds about 2,100,000 clones, with 85% to 95% as singletons. The naive CD8 subset, CD45RO-negative cells positively selected for CCR7, excluded terminally differentiated effector memory CD45RA+ cells. Source material: naive CD8+ T cells from PBMCs. The sequence derives from a man aged 18 to 29 in good health. Some clones in this sample may be carry-over from other donors' samples.

The CDR3 region has the DNA TGCGCCAGCAGTGATCGGCGCCACAGTCGCAATCAGCCCCAGCATTTT. This encodes CASSDRRHSRNQPQHF. The rearrangement links TRBV10-1 to TRBJ1-5; D gene ambiguous. Trimming cost V 3 bases and J 2 bases, with 14 bases left between them. This CDR3 has 16 residues. Germline lookup yields CDR1 WNHNN and CDR2 SYGVQD (reference sequence).